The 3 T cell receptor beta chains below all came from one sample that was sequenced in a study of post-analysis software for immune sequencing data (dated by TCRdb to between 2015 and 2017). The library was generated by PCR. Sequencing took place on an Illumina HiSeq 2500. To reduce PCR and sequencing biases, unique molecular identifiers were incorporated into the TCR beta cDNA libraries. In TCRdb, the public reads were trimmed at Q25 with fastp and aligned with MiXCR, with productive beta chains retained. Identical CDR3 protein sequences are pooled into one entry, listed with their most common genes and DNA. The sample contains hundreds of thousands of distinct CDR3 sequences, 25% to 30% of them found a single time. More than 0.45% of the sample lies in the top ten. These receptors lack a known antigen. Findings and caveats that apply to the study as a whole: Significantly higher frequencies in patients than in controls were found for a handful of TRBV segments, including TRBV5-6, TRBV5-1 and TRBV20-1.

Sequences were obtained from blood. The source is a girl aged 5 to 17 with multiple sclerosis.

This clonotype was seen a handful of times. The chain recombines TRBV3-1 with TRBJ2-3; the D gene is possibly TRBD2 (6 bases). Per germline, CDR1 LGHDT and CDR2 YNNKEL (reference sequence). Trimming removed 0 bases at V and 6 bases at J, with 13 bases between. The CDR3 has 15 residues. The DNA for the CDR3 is TGTGCCAGCAGCCAAGATTTCGGAGGGTTGGATACGCAGTATTTT. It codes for CASSQDFGGLDTQYF.

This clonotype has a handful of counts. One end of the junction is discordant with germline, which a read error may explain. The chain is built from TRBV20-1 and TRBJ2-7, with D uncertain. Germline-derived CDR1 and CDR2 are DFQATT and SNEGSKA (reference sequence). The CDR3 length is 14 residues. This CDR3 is CSAPDSGFAYEQYF. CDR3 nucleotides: TGTAGTGCTCCCGACTCTGGGTTCGCCTACGAGCAGTACTTC.

CDR3 residues: CASSLDRTSYGYTF. DNA for the CDR3: TGTGCCAGCAGCCTCGACAGGACTAGCTATGGCTACACCTTC. The chain carries TRBV7-2 and TRBJ1-2; D might be TRBD1 (6 bases). With 5 bases removed from V and 4 bases from J, the gap between germline ends came to 14 bases. Germline lookup yields CDR1 SGHTA and CDR2 FQGNSA. This CDR3 spans 14 amino acids.